The rows below give T cell receptor beta chains drawn from one sample of a study of T cells expressing NK-cell markers. TCRdb reprocessed the 5' RACE reads, with one entry per CDR3 protein and no DNA. Here the sample table reports some 600,000 distinct CDR3 sequences. Sequenced input: blood T cells: a sorted CD56 or NKG2C T cell subset, CD4+ or CD8+ T cells, or bulk PBMC T cells (not recorded which). These receptors originate from a man aged 18 to 29 in good health. The CDR3 runs from the conserved cysteine through the conserved F or W.

CDR3aa,j_gene,v_gene
CASSQTGQETQYF,TRBJ2-5,TRBV5-1
CASSGTSGRRAGELFF,TRBJ2-2,TRBV9
CASSLRLEDTQYF,TRBJ2-3,TRBV11-2
CASSKWAVADTQYF,TRBJ2-3,TRBV21-1
CASSLDPSATNTGELFF,TRBJ2-2,TRBV12-3/TRBV12-4
CASKGPNSYEQYF,TRBJ2-7,TRBV28
CASSEAGSHRTQYF,TRBJ2-5,TRBV6-1
CSVEDRFNNEQFF,TRBJ2-1,TRBV29-1
CASSLNGWREDNEQFF,TRBJ2-1,TRBV7-9
CSAASGPWANVLTF,TRBJ2-6,TRBV20-1